This T cell receptor beta chain was observed in a study of cytotoxic CD8 clonotypes in ibrutinib-treated CLL. Study as a whole: Response material was collected after a median around 12 months of treatment, range 6 to 36. Overall study results and limits: Having risen at ibrutinib response, clonality had fallen back toward baseline by progression.

Clones were sequenced by immunoSEQ multiplex PCR, and TCRdb holds only the in-frame ones, with some missing. The sample comprises around 41,000 clones, 55% to 75% of which are singletons, and around 10% rests with the top ten. Concerning this clone itself: What it binds is unknown.

CDR1 SGHNT and CDR2 YENEEA come from the germline V gene. The CDR3 length is 16 residues. J gave up 6 bases and V 4 bases, and 8 bases lay outside the gene matches. The source was PBMCs, collected at disease progression, from a patient treated with ibrutinib. This TCR came from a human donor with chronic lymphocytic leukemia. V gene TRBV11-3 combines with J gene TRBJ2-1; 11 positions match TRBD2. The CDR3 here is CASSYGTSGGANEQFF. In nucleotides, the CDR3 is TGTGCCAGCAGCTACGGGACTAGCGGCGGTGCCAATGAGCAGTTCTTC.